This TCR beta chain was obtained from a study of CD8+CD57+ T cells in acquired aplastic anemia. About the study: Sorted cells (CD4+ and CD8+) yielded DNA amounts that averaged about 3.1 ug.

Germline CDR1 is SGHTA and CDR2 is FQGNSA. This CDR3 comprises 16 residues. Trimming removed 3 bases from V and 0 bases from J, with 9 bases in between. It was genomic DNA that served as the template for profiling TCR beta VDJ and CDR3. TCRdb passed the reads through MiXCR, listing each CDR3 protein once. The profile shows more than 250,000 distinct CDR3 sequences, roughly half of them singletons. With respect to this clonotype: As yet, its antigen is unknown.

Notes on the study in general: Sharing between patients and controls was observed for around 30 CD8+ CDR3 sequences. Between the patient and control groups, CD8+ Simpson's diversity did not differ significantly.

The V and J genes are TRBV7-2 and TRBJ1-6; D remains unclear. The origin of this receptor is a human donor with severe aplastic anemia or a healthy control (not recorded which). Material: sorted CD4+, CD8+, or CD8+CD57+ T cells (not recorded which) from PBMCs. As DNA, the CDR3 is TGTGCCAGCAGCTTTTCTGGGAGCTCCTATAATTCACCCCTCCACTTT. Its translation: CASSFSGSSYNSPLHF.